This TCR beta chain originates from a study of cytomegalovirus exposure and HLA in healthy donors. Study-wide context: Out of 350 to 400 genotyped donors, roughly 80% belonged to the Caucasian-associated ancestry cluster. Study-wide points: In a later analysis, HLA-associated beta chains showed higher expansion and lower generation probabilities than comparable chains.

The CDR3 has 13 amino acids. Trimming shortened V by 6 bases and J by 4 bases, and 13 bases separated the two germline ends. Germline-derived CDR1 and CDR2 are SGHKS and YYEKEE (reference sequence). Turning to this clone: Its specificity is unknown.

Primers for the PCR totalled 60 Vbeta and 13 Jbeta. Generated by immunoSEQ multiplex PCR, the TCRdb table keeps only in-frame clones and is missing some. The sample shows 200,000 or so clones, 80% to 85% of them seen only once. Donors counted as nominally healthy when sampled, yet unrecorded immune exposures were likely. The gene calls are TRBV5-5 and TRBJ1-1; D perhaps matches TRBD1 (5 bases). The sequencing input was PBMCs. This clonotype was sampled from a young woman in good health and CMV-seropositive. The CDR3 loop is CASNPVGVTEAFF. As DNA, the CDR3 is TGTGCCAGCAACCCGGTAGGGGTCACTGAAGCTTTCTTT. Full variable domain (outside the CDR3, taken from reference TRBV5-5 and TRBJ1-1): DAGVTQSPTHLIKTRGQQVTLRCSPISGHKSVSWYQQVLGQGPQFIFQYYEKEERGRGNFPDRFSARQFPNYSSELNVNALLLGDSALYLCASNPVGVTEAFFGQGTRLTVV.